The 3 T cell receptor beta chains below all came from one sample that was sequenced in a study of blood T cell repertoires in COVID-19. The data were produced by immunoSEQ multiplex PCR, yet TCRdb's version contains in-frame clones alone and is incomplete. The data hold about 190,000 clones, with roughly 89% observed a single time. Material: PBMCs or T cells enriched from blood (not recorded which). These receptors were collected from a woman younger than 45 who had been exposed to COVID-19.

The CDR3 sequence is CSASRGNEKLFF. The CDR3 DNA is TGCAGTGCTAGTCGGGGGAACGAAAAACTGTTTTTT. The chain joins TRBV20-1 to TRBJ1-4, with D possibly TRBD1 on 5 matching bases. V lost 3 bases and J lost 8, with 10 bases in between. The length of the CDR3 is 12 residues. Germline CDR1 reads DFQATT; CDR2 reads SNEGSKA (reference sequence).

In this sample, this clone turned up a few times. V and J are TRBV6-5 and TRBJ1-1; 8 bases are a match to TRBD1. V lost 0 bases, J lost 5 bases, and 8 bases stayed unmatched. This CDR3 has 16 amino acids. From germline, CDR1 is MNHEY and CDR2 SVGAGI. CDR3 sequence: CASSYSQTGELTEAFF. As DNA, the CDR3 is TGTGCCAGCAGTTACTCTCAGACAGGGGAATTGACTGAAGCTTTCTTT.

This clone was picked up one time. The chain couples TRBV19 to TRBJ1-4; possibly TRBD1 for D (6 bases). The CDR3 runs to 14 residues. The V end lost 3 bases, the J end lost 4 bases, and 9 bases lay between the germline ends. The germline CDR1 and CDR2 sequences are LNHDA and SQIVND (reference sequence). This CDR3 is CASSIGQINEKLFF. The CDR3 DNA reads TGTGCCAGTAGTATTGGACAGATTAATGAAAAACTGTTTTTT.